One sample yielded the 11 T cell receptor beta chains listed below, sequenced in a study of spatial heterogeneity in lung cancer. Noted time point: sample taken at primary tumor resection. No cells were sorted before sequencing. The whole RNA sequenced was extracted from tumor, nontumor lung or frozen PBMC. TCRdb itself ran the 5' RACE reads through MiXCR, one entry per CDR3 protein. The sample carries 6,000 to 9,000 distinct CDR3 sequences, approximately 5.4% recorded once. Sequences were derived from PBMCs, sampled at surgery. These receptors were obtained from a male donor with early-stage non-small cell lung cancer.

This clonotype was found many times. This chain uses TRBV11-2 with TRBJ2-2, with unresolved D. Trimming pared 1 base from V and 4 bases from J, leaving 13 bases between. Germline V gene sequence: CDR1 SGHAT, CDR2 FQNNGV. The CDR3 has 16 amino acids. The chain's CDR3 is CASSLVYYLSTGELFF. The CDR3 DNA sequence: TGTGCCAGCAGCTTAGTGTACTACTTGAGCACCGGGGAGCTGTTTTTT.

This clonotype has just a few counts. This chain joins TRBV6-1 and TRBJ1-1; 9 nucleotides align to TRBD1. The CDR3 spans 14 residues. J gave up 8 bases and V 6 bases, and 10 bases lay outside the gene matches. Germline-derived CDR1 and CDR2 are MNHNS and SASEGT. CDR3 residues: CASRYRGLRLEAFF. As DNA, the CDR3 is TGTGCCAGCAGGTACAGGGGGCTCCGTCTAGAAGCTTTCTTT.

The chain joins TRBV4-3 to TRBJ1-2, with D unclear. The germline gives CDR1 LGHNA, CDR2 YSLEER. The V gene lost 1 base and the J gene lost 4 bases, with 4 bases spanning the gap. There are 12 residues in the CDR3. The DNA of the CDR3 is TGCGCCAGCAGCCAAGGGACCTATGGCTACACCTTC. The encoded protein is CASSQGTYGYTF.

This clonotype was counted ten times or more. The V call is TRBV27, the J call TRBJ2-2, with D hard to call. The V end lost 6 bases, the J end lost 1 base, and 3 bases lay between the germline ends. Germline V gene data show CDR1 as MNHEY and CDR2 as SMNVEV (reference sequence). This CDR3 spans 12 amino acids. Here the CDR3 reads CASRGNTGELFF. The CDR3 DNA is TGTGCCAGCAGGGGGAACACCGGGGAGCTGTTTTTT.

There are many counts of this clonotype. The V call is TRBV9, the J call TRBJ1-2, with D unclear. The CDR3 runs 12 residues. Germline values: CDR1 SGDLS, CDR2 YYNGEE. Trimming removed 2 bases at V and 6 bases at J, with 8 bases between. The CDR3 nucleotides are TGTGCCAGCAGCGTGGGATTTAATGGCTACACCTTC. Translated, it gives CASSVGFNGYTF.

This clonotype was seen ten or more times. This sequence joins TRBV7-6 and TRBJ2-2, with 12 bases identical to TRBD1. The CDR3 is made up of 18 amino acids. Germline V gene data show CDR1 as SGHVS and CDR2 as FNYEAQ. V lost 5 bases, J lost 1 base, and 8 bases stayed unmatched. CDR3 protein: CASSPGTGGNLNTGELFF. The CDR3 DNA reads as TGTGCCAGCAGCCCCGGGACAGGGGGCAATTTGAACACCGGGGAGCTGTTTTTT. Together with reference TRBV7-6 and TRBJ2-2, the CDR3 gives the full variable domain: GAGVSQSPRYKVTKRGQDVALRCDPISGHVSLYWYRQALGQGPEFLTYFNYEAQQDKSGLPNDRFSAERPEGSISTLTIQRTEQRDSAMYRCASSPGTGGNLNTGELFFGEGSRLTVL.

This clonotype has a count of ten or more. This chain's CDR3 is CASSPRQGVDEQYF. CDR3 DNA sequence: TGTGCCAGCAGCCCCCGACAGGGGGTCGACGAGCAGTACTTC. The chain recombines TRBV7-6 with TRBJ2-7; 9 bases agree with TRBD1. V was pared by 5 bases and J by 5 bases, with 7 bases of the junction left unmatched. Germline V gene sequence: CDR1 SGHVS, CDR2 FNYEAQ. The length of the CDR3 is 14 residues.

The table lists this clonotype with a few counts. The V call is TRBV19, the J call TRBJ2-7; a possible D gene is TRBD1 (6 bases). The CDR3 has 14 residues. Germline CDR1 is LNHDA and CDR2 is SQIVND (reference sequence). Trimming cost V 3 bases and J 6 bases, with 15 bases left between them. Here the CDR3 reads CASSMITGSIEQYF. Written as DNA, the CDR3 is TGTGCCAGTAGTATGATCACAGGGTCCATCGAGCAGTACTTC.

This clonotype was picked up many times. V usage is TRBV7-8 and J usage is TRBJ1-1; 8 bases agree with TRBD1. The CDR3 loop spans 16 amino acids. In germline, CDR1 is SGHVS, CDR2 FQNEAQ. Trimming took 4 bases from V and 3 from J; bases not matched to a gene: 10. The CDR3 region has the DNA TGTGCCAGCAGCTATCTTTCAGGGGGCGCGGACACTGAAGCTTTCTTT. It yields the protein CASSYLSGGADTEAFF.

This clonotype was detected many times. The J gene is TRBJ2-7, the V gene TRBV15; tentative D call: TRBD1 (6 bases). The CDR3 consists of 14 residues. CDR1 is LNHNV and CDR2 is YYDKDF in the germline V gene (reference sequence). The V gene lost 4 bases and the J gene lost 2 bases, with 12 bases spanning the gap. CDR3 amino acids: CATSTRDTPYEQYF. CDR3 coding DNA: TGTGCCACCAGCACCCGGGACACCCCCTACGAGCAGTACTTC.

This clonotype was seen ten or more times. The CDR3 is CASSEKRGYEQYF. In nucleotides, the CDR3 is TGTGCCAGCAGCGAAAAGCGGGGTTACGAGCAGTACTTC. The chain couples TRBV7-6 to TRBJ2-7, with TRBD2 identical over 7 bases. The germline V gene encodes CDR1 SGHVS and CDR2 FNYEAQ. The CDR3 covers 13 residues. The junction had 5 bases not matched to a gene; V was cut back by 5 bases and J by 4 bases.